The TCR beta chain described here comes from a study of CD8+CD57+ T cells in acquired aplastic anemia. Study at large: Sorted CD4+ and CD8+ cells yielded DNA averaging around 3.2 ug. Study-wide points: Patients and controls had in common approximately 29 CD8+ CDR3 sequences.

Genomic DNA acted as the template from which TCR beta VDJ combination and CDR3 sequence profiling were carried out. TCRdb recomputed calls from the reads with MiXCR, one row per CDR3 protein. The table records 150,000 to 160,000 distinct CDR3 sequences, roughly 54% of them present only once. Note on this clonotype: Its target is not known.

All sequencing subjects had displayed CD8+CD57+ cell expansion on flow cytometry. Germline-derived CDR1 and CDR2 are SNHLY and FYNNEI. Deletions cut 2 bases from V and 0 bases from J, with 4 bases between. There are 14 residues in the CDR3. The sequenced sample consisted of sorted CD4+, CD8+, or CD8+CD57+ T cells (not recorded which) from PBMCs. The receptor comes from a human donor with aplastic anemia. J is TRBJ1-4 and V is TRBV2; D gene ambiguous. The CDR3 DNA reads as TGTGCCAGCAGTGAATTTGCAACTAATGAAAAACTGTTTTTT. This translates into CASSEFATNEKLFF.